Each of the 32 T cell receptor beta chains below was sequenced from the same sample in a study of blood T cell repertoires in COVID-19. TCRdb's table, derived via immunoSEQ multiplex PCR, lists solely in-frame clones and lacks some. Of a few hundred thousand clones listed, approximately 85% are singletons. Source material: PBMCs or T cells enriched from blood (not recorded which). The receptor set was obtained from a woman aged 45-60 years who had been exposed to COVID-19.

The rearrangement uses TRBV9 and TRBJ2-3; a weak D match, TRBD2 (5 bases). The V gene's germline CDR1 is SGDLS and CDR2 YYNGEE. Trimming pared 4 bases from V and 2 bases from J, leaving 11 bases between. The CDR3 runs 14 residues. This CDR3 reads CASSPRLPTDTQYF. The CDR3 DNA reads TGTGCCAGCAGCCCCAGACTACCCACAGATACGCAGTATTTT.

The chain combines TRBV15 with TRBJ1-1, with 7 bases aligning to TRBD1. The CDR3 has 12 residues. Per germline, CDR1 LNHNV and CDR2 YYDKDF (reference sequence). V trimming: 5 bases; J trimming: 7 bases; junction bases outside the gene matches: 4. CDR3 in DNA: TGTGCCACCAGCCGGACAGGTTTTGAAGCTTTCTTT. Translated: CATSRTGFEAFF.

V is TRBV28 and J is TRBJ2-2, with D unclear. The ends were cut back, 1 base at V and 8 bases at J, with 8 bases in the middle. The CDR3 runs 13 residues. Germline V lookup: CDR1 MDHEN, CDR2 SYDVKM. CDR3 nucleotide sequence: TGTGCCAGCAGTTTATTTCCCGGGGGGGAGCTGTTTTTT. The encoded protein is CASSLFPGGELFF.

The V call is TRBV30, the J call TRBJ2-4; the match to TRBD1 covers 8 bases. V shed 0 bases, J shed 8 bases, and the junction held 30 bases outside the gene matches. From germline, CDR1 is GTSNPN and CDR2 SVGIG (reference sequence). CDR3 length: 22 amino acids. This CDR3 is CAWSVRLGQTGGIGQGLDIQYF. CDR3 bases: TGTGCCTGGAGTGTACGTTTGGGCCAAACTGGAGGGATCGGACAGGGATTGGACATTCAGTACTTC.

This CDR3 is CASSHWDREGYGYTF. CDR3 DNA sequence: TGCGCCAGCAGCCACTGGGACAGGGAAGGCTATGGCTACACCTTC. The V and J genes are TRBV4-3 and TRBJ1-2; 9 bases fit TRBD1. The CDR3 consists of 15 residues. Germline V gene sequence: CDR1 LGHNA, CDR2 YSLEER. V shed 3 bases, J shed 4 bases, and the junction held 6 bases outside the gene matches.

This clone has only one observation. CDR3 loop: CASSIRAGASTDTQYF. For the CDR3, the DNA is TGTGCCAGTAGTATAAGGGCGGGGGCTTCCACAGATACGCAGTATTTT. V is TRBV19 and J is TRBJ2-3; tentatively, D is TRBD2 (7 bases). CDR1 is LNHDA, CDR2 SQIVND, per germline (reference sequence). Trimming removed 2 bases from V and 2 bases from J, with 14 bases in between. The CDR3 loop spans 16 amino acids.

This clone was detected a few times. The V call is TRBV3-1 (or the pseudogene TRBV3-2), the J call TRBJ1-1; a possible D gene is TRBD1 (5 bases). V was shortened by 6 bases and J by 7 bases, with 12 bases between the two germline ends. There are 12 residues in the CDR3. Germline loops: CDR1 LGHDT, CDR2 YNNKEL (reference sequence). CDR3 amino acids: CASRNRKLEAFF. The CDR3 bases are TGTGCCAGCAGGAACAGGAAGCTTGAAGCTTTCTTT.

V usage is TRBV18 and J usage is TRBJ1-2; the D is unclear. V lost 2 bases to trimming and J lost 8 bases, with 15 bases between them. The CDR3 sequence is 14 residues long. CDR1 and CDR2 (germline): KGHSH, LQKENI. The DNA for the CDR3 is TGTGCCAGCTCACCAGAGGCGGGGATGGAAGGCTACACCTTC. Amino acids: CASSPEAGMEGYTF.

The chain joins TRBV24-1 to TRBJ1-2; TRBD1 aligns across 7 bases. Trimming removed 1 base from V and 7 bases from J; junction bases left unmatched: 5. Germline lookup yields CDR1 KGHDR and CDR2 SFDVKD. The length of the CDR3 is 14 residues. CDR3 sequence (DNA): TGTGCCACCAGTGATTTTAGGGGGCGCGGTGGCTACACCTTC. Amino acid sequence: CATSDFRGRGGYTF.

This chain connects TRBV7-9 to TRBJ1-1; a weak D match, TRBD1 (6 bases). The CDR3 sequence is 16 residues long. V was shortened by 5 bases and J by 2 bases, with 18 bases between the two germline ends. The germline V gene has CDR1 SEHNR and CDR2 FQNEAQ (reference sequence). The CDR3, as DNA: TGTGCCAGCAGCCCTACAGGGAAGAGGACTAACACTGAAGCTTTCTTT. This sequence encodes CASSPTGKRTNTEAFF.

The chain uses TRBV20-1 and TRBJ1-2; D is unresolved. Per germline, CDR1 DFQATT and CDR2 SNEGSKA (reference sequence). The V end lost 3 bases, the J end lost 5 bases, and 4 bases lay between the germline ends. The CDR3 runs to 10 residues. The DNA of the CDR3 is TGCAGTGCTAGGTATTATGGCTACACCTTC. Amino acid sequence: CSARYYGYTF.

The CDR3 nucleotides read TGTGCCAGCGATCACCGGTCCAGGGGTGGCCCCGGGGAGCTGTTTTTT. As protein: CASDHRSRGGPGELFF. V gene TRBV2 combines with J gene TRBJ2-2, with D possibly TRBD1 on 6 matching bases. Germline V gene lookup returns CDR1 SNHLY and CDR2 FYNNEI. The CDR3 has 16 residues. Trimming removed 8 bases from V and 6 bases from J, with 22 bases in between.

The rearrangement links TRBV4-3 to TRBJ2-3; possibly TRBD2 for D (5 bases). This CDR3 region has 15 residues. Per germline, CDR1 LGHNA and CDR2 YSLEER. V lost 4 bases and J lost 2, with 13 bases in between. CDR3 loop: CASSRGLTFTDTQYF. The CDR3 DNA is TGCGCCAGCAGCCGTGGACTTACGTTCACAGATACGCAGTATTTT.

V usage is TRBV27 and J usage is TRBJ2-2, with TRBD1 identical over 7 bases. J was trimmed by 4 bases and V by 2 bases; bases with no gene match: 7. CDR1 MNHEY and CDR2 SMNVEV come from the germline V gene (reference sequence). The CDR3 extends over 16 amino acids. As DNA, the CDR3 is TGTGCCAGCAGTTTAATAACAGGGGTTAGCACCGGGGAGCTGTTTTTT. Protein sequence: CASSLITGVSTGELFF.

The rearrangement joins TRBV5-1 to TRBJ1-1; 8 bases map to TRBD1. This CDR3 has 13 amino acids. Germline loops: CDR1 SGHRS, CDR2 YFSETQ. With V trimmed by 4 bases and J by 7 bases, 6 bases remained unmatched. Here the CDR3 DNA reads TGCGCCAGCAGCCCAAGACAGGGGTTTGAAGCTTTCTTT. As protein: CASSPRQGFEAFF.

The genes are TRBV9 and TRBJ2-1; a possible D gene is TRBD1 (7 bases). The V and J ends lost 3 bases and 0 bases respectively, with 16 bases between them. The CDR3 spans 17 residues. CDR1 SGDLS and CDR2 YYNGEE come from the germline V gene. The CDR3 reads CASSGRSGGSSYNEQFF. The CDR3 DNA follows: TGTGCCAGCAGCGGCCGATCAGGGGGGAGCTCCTACAATGAGCAGTTCTTC.

The CDR3 DNA sequence: TGTGCCAGTAAACTAGGAGATACGCAGTATTTT. This sequence encodes CASKLGDTQYF. This rearrangement joins TRBV12-3 or TRBV12-4 to TRBJ2-3, with D maybe TRBD2 (5 bases). This CDR3 has 11 residues. The germline V and J ends were trimmed by 9 bases and 5 bases, with 9 bases remaining between them.

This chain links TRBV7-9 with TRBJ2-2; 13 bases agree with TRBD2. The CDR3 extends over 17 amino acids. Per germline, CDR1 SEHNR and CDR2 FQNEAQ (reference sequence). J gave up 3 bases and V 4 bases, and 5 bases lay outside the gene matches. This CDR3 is CASSSRLAGGYTGELFF. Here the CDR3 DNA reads TGTGCCAGCAGCTCACGACTAGCGGGGGGATACACCGGGGAGCTGTTTTTT.

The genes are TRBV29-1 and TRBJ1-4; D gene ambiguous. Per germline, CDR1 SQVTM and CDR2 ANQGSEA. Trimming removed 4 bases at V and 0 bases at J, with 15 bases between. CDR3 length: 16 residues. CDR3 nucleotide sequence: TGCAGCGTTGGGCAGGCCCGGGGTGCAACTAATGAAAAACTGTTTTTT. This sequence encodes CSVGQARGATNEKLFF.

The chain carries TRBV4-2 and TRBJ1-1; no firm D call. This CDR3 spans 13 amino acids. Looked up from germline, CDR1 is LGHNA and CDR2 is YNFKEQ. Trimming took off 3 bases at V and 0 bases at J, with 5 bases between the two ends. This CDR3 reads CASSHELNTEAFF. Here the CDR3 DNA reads TGTGCCAGCAGCCATGAGCTGAACACTGAAGCTTTCTTT.

The CDR3 loop reads CASSPLGGSAYEQYF. In DNA, the CDR3 is TGTGCCAGCAGTCCCCTGGGGGGAAGTGCCTACGAGCAGTACTTC. The chain is built from TRBV25-1 and TRBJ2-7; D may be TRBD2 (6 bases). The germline V gene encodes CDR1 MGHDK and CDR2 SYGVNS. Trimming left V 5 bases short and J 2 bases short, with 16 bases between. This CDR3 is built from 15 residues.

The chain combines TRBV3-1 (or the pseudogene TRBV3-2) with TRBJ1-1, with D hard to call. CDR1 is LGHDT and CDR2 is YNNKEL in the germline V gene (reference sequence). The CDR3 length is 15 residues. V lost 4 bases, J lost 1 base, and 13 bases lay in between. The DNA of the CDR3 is TGTGCCAGCAGCCTTACGATCCGCGGGAACACTGAAGCTTTCTTT. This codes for CASSLTIRGNTEAFF.

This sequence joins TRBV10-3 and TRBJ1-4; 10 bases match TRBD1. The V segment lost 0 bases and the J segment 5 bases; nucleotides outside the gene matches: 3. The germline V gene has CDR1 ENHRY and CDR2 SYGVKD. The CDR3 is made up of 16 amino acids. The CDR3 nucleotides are TGTGCCATCAGTGAGTCCCCGGGACAGGGGAATGAAAAACTGTTTTTT. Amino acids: CAISESPGQGNEKLFF.

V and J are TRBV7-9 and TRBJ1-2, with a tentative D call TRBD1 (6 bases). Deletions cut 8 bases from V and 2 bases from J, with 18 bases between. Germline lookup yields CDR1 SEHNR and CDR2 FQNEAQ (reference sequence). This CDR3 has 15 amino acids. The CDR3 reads CASHHIPQGNYGYTF. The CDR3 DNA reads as TGTGCCAGCCATCATATACCTCAGGGGAACTATGGCTACACCTTC.

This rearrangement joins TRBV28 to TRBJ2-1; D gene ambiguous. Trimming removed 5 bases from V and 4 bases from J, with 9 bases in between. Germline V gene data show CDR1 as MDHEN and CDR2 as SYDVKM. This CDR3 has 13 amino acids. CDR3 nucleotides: TGTGCCAGCAGTCCCCCCAGGTACAATGAGCAGTTCTTC. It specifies CASSPPRYNEQFF.

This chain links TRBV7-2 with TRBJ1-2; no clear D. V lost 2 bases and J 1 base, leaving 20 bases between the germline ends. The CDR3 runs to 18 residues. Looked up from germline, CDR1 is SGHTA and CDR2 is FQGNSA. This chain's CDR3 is CASSLSGILLSFNYGYTF. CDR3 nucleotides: TGTGCCAGCAGCTTAAGCGGGATTCTACTATCCTTTAACTATGGCTACACCTTC.

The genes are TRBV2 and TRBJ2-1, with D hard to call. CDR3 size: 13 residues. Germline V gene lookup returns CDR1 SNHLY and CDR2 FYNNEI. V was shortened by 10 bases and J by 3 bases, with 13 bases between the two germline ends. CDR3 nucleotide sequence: TGTGCCACCGGCGGAAACAACTACAATGAGCAGTTCTTC. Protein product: CATGGNNYNEQFF.

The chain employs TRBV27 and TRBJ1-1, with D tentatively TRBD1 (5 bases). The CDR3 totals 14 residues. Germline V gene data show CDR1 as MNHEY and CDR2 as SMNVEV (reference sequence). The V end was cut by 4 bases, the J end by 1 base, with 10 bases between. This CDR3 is CASSSRGGNTEAFF. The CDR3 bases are TGTGCCAGCAGTTCCCGGGGGGGGAACACTGAAGCTTTCTTT.

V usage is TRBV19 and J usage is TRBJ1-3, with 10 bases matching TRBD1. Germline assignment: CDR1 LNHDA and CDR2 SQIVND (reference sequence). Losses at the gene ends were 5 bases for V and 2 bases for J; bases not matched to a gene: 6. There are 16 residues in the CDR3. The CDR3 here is CASSPGGTGAGNTIYF. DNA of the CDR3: TGTGCCAGTAGTCCTGGGGGGACAGGGGCTGGAAACACCATATATTTT. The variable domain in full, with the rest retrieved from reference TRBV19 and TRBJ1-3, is DGGITQSPKYLFRKEGQNVTLSCEQNLNHDAMYWYRQDPGQGLRLIYYSQIVNDFQKGDIAEGYSVSREKKESFPLTVTSAQKNPTAFYLCASSPGGTGAGNTIYFGEGSWLTVV.

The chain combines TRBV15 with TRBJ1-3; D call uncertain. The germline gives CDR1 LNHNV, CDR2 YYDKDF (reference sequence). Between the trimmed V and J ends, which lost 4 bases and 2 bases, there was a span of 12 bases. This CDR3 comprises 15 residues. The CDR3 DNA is TGTGCCACCAGCACACCGGGGTTTGCTGGAAACACCATATATTTT. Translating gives CATSTPGFAGNTIYF.

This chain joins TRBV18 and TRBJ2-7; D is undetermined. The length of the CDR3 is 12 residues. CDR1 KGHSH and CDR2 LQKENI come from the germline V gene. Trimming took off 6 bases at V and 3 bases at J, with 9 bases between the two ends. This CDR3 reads CASSGSDYEQYF. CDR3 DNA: TGTGCCAGCTCCGGGTCCGACTACGAGCAGTACTTC.

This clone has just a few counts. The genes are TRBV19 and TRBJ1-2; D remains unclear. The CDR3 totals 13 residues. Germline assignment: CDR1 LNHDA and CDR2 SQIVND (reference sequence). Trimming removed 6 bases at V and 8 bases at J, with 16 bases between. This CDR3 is CASRPPSGRGYTF. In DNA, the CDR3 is TGTGCCAGTAGACCGCCCTCGGGGAGGGGCTACACCTTC.